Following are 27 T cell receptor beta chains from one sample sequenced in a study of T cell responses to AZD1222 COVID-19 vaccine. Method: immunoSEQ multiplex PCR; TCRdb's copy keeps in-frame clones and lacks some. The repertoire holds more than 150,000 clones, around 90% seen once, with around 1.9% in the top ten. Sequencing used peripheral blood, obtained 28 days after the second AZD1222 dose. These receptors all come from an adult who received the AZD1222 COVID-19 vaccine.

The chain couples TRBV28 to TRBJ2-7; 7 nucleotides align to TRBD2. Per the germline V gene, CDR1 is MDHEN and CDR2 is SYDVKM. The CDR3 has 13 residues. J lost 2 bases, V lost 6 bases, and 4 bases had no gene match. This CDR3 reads CASRMGTTYEQYF. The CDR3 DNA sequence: TGTGCCAGCAGGATGGGGACTACCTACGAGCAGTACTTC.

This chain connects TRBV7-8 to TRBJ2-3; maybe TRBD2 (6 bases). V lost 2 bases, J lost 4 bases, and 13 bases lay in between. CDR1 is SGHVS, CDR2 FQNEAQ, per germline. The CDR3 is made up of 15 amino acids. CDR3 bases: TGTGCCAGCAGCTTAATGCGGGGATATGCAGATACGCAGTATTTT. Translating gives CASSLMRGYADTQYF.

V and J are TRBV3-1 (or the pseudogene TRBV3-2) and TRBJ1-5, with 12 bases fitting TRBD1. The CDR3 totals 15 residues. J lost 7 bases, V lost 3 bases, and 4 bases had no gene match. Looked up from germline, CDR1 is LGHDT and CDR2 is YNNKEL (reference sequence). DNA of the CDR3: TGTGCCAGCAGCCAGGGACAGGGGGCCAGGCAGCCCCAGCATTTT. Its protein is CASSQGQGARQPQHF.

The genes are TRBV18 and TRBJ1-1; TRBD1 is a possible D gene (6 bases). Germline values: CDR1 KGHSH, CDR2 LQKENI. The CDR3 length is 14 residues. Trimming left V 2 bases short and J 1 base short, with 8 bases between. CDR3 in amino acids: CASSPMTGNTEAFF. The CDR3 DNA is TGTGCCAGCTCACCAATGACAGGGAACACTGAAGCTTTCTTT.

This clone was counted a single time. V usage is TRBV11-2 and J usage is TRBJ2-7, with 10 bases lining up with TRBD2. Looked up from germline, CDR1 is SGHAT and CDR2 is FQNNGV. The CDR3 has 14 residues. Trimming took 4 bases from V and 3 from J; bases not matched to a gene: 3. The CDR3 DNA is TGTGCCAGCAGCTCCGGGACTAGCGTCTACGAGCAGTACTTC. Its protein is CASSSGTSVYEQYF.

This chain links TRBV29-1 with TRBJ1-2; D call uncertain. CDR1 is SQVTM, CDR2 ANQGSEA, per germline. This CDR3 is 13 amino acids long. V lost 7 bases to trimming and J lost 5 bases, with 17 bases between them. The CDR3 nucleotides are TGCAGCGCCTCGACCCGATCGTTATATGGCTACACCTTC. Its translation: CSASTRSLYGYTF.

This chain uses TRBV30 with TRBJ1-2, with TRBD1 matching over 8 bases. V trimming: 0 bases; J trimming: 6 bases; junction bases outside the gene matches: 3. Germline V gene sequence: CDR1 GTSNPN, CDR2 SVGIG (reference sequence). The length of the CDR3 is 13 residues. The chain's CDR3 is CAWSVQGVNGYTF. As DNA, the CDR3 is TGTGCCTGGAGTGTACAGGGGGTTAATGGCTACACCTTC. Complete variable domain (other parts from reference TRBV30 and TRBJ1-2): SQTIHQWPATLVQPVGSPLSLECTVEGTSNPNLYWYRQAAGRGLQLLFYSVGIGQISSEVPQNLSASRPQDRQFILSSKKLLLSDSGFYLCAWSVQGVNGYTFGSGTRLTVV.

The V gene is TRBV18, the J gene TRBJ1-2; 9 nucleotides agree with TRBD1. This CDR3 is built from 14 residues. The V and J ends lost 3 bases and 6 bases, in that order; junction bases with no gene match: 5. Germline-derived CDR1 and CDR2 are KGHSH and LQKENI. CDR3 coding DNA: TGTGCCAGCTCACCCCGGACAGGGGAGGATGGCTACACCTTC. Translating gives CASSPRTGEDGYTF.

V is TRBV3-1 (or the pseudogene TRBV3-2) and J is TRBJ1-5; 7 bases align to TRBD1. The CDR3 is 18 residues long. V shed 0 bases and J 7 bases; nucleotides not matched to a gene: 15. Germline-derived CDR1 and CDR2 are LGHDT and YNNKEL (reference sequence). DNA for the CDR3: TGTGCCAGCAGCCAAGATCAGGAGGGGACAGTCGGACGGCAGCCCCAGCATTTT. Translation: CASSQDQEGTVGRQPQHF.

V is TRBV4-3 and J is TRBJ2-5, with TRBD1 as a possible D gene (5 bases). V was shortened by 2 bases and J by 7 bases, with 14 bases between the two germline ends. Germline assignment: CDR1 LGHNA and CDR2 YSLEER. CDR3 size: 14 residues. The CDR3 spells CASSQSWGVGTQYF. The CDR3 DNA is TGCGCCAGCAGCCAATCATGGGGCGTGGGGACCCAGTACTTC.

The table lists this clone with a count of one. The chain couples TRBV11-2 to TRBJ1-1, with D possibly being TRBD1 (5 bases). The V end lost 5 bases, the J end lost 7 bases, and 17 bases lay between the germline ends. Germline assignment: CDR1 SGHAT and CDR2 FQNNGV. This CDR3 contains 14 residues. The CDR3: CASSPIRTPIEAFF. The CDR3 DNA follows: TGTGCCAGCAGCCCCATCCGGACACCGATTGAAGCTTTCTTT.

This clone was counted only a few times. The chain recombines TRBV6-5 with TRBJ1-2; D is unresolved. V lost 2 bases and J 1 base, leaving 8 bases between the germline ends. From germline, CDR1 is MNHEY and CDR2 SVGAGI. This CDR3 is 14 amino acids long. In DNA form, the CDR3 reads TGTGCCAGCAGTTACAGTTCACGTAACTATGGCTACACCTTC. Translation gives CASSYSSRNYGYTF.

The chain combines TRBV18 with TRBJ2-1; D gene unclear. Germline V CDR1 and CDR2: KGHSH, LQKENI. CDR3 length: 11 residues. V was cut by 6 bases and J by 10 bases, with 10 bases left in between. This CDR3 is CASSQADEQFF. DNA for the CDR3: TGTGCCAGCTCCCAGGCGGACGAGCAGTTCTTC.

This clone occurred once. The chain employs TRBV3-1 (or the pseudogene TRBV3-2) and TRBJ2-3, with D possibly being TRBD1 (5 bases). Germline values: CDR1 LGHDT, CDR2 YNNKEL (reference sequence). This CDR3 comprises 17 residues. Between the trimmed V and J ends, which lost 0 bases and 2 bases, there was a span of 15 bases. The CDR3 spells CASSQEGARGLTDTQYF. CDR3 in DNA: TGTGCCAGCAGCCAAGAAGGGGCTAGAGGCCTCACAGATACGCAGTATTTT.

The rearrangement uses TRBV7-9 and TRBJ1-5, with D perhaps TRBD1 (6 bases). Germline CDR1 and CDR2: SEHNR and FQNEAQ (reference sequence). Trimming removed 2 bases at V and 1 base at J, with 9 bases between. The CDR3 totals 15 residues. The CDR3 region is CASSLTGQSNQPQHF. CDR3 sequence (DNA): TGTGCCAGCAGCTTAACTGGACAGAGCAATCAGCCCCAGCATTTT.

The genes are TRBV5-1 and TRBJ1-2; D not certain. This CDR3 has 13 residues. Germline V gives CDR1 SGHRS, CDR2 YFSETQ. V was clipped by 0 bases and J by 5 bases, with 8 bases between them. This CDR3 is CASSLDLLYGYTF. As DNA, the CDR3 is TGCGCCAGCAGCTTGGATCTCTTGTATGGCTACACCTTC.

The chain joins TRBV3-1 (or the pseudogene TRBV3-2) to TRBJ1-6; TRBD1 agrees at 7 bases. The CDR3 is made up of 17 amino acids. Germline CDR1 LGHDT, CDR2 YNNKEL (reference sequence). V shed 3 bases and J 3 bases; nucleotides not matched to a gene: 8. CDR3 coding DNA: TGTGCCAGCAGCCACGGCCAGGGGGTGGACTATAATTCACCCCTCCACTTT. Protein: CASSHGQGVDYNSPLHF.

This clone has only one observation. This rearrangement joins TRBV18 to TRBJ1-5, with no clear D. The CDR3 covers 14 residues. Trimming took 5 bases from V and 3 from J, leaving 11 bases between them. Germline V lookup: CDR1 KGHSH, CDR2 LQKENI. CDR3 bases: TGTGCCAGCTCAACCTACGGGATCAATCAGCCCCAGCATTTT. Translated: CASSTYGINQPQHF. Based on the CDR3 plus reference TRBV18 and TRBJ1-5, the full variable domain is NAGVMQNPRHLVRRRGQEARLRCSPMKGHSHVYWYRQLPEEGLKFMVYLQKENIIDESGMPKERFSAEFPKEGPSILRIQQVVRGDSAAYFCASSTYGINQPQHFGDGTRLSIL.

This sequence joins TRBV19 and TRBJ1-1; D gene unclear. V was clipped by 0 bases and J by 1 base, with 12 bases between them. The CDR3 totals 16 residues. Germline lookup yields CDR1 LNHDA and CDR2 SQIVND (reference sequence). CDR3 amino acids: CASSIDHGQRNTEAFF. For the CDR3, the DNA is TGTGCCAGTAGTATAGATCATGGGCAGCGGAACACTGAAGCTTTCTTT.

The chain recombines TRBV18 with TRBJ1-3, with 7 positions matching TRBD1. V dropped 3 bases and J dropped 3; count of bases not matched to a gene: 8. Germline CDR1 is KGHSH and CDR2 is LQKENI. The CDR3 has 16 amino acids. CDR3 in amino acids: CASSPTGAPGGNTIYF. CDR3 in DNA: TGTGCCAGCTCACCCACAGGGGCGCCGGGTGGAAACACCATATATTTT. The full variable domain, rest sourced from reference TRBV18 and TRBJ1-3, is NAGVMQNPRHLVRRRGQEARLRCSPMKGHSHVYWYRQLPEEGLKFMVYLQKENIIDESGMPKERFSAEFPKEGPSILRIQQVVRGDSAAYFCASSPTGAPGGNTIYFGEGSWLTVV.

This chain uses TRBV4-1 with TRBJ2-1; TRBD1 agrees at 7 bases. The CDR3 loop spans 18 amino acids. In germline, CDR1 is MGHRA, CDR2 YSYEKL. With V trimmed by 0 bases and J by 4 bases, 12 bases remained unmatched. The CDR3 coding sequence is TGCGCCAGCAGCCAAGATCCGACCGGGACAGATGTTTACAATGAGCAGTTCTTC. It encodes CASSQDPTGTDVYNEQFF.

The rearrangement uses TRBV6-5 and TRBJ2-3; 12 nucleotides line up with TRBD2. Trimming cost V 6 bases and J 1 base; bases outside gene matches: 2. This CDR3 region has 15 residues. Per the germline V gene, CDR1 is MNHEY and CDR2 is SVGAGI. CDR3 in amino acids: CASRRLAGGTDTQYF. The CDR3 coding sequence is TGTGCCAGCAGGAGACTAGCGGGGGGCACAGATACGCAGTATTTT.

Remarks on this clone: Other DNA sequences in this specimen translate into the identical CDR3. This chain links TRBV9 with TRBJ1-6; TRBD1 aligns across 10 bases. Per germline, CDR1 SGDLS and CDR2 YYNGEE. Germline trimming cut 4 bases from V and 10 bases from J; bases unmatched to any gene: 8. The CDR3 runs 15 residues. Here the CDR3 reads CASSLSDRGNSPLHF. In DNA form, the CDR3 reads TGTGCCAGCAGCCTTTCGGACAGGGGGAACTCACCCCTCCACTTT.

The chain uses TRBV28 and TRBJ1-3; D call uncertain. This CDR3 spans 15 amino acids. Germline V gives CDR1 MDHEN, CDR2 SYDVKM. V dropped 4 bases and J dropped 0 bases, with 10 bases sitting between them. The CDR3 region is CASSSPSNSGNTIYF. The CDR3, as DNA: TGTGCCAGCAGTTCTCCCTCCAACTCTGGAAACACCATATATTTT.

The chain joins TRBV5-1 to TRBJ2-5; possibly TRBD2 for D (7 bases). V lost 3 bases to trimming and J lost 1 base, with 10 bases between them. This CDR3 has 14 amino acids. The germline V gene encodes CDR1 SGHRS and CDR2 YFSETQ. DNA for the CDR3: TGCGCCAGCAGCTCCGCGGGGGCCCAAGAGACCCAGTACTTC. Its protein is CASSSAGAQETQYF.

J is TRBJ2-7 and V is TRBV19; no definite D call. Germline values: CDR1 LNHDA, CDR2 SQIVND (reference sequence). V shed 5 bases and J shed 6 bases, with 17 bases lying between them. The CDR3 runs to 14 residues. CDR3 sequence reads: CASSVPLQLGEQYF. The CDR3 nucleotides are TGTGCCAGTAGTGTACCCCTCCAGTTGGGCGAGCAGTACTTC.

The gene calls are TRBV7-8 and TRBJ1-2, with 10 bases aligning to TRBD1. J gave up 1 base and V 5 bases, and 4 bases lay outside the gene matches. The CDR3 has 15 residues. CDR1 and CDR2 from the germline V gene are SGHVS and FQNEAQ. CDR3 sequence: CASSPWDRGNYGYTF. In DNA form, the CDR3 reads TGTGCCAGCAGCCCCTGGGACAGGGGTAACTATGGCTACACCTTC.